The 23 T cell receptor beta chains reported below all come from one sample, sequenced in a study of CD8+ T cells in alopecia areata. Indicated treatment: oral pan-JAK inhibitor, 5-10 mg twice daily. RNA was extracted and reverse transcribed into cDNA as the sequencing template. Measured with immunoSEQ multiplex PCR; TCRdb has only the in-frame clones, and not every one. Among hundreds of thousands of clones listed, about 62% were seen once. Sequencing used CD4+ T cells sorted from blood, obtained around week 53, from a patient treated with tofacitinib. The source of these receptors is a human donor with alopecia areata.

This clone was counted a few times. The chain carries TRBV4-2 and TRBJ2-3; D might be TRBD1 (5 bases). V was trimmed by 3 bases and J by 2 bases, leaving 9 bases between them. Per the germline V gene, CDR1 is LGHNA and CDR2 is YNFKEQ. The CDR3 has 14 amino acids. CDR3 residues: CASSHRVYTDTQYF. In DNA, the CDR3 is TGTGCCAGCAGCCACAGGGTCTACACAGATACGCAGTATTTT.

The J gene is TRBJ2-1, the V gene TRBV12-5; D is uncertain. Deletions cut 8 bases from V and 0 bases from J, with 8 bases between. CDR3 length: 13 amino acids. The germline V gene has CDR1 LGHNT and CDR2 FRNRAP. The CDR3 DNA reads TGTGCTAGTTGGCTGAGCTCCTACAATGAGCAGTTCTTC. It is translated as CASWLSSYNEQFF.

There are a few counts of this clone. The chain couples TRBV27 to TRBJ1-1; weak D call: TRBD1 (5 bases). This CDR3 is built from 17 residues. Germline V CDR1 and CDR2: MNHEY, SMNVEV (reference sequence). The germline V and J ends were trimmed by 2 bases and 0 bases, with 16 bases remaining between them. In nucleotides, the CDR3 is TGTGCCAGCAGTTTAGACCCCCCCGGGGCAATGAACACTGAAGCTTTCTTT. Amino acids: CASSLDPPGAMNTEAFF.

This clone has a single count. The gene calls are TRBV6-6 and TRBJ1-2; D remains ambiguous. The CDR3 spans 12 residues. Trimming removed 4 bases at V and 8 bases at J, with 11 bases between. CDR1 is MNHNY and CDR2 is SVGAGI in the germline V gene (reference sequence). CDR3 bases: TGTGCCAGCAGTTCGGACTTGGGAGGCTACACCTTC. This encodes CASSSDLGGYTF.

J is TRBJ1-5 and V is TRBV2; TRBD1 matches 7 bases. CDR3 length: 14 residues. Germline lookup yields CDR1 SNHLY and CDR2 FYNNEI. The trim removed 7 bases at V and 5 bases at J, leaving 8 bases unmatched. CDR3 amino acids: CASTKGQIHQPQHF. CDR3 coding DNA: TGTGCCAGCACAAAGGGACAGATCCATCAGCCCCAGCATTTT.

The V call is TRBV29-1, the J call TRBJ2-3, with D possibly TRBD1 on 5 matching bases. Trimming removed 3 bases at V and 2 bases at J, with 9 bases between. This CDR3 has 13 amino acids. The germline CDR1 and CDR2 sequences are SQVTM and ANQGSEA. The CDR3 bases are TGCAGCGTTGATGAGGACAACACAGATACGCAGTATTTT. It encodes CSVDEDNTDTQYF.

The CDR3 sequence is CASSLEKGREEKLFF. In DNA, the CDR3 is TGTGCCAGCAGCTTAGAGAAGGGTCGGGAAGAAAAACTGTTTTTT. The chain has TRBV7-2 and TRBJ1-4; D gene ambiguous. Trimming cost V 1 base and J 8 bases, with 14 bases left between them. The germline V gene has CDR1 SGHTA and CDR2 FQGNSA. CDR3 length: 15 residues.

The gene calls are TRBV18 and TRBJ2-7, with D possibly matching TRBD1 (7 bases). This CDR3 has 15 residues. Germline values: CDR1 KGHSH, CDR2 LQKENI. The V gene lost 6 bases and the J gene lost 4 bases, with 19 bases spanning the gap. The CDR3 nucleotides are TGTGCCAGCTCGCAAGGAGGGGGCCAAGGATACGAGCAGTACTTC. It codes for CASSQGGGQGYEQYF.

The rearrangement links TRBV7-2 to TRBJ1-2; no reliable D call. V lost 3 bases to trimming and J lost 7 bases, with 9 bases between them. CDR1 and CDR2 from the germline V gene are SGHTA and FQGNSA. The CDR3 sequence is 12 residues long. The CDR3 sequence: CASSFTSRGYTF. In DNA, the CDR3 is TGTGCCAGCAGCTTCACCTCGCGTGGCTACACCTTC.

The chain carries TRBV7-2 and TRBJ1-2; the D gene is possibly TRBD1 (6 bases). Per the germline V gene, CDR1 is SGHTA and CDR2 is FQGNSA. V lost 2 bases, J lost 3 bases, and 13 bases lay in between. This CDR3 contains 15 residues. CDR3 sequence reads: CASSLLRGGYYGYTF. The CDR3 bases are TGTGCCAGCAGCTTACTCAGGGGCGGATACTATGGCTACACCTTC.

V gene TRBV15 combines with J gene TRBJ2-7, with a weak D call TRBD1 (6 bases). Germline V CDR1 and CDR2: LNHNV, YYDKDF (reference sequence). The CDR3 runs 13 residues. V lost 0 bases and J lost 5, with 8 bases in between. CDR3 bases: TGTGCCACCAGCAGAGATAAGGGGGACGAGCAGTACTTC. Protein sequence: CATSRDKGDEQYF.

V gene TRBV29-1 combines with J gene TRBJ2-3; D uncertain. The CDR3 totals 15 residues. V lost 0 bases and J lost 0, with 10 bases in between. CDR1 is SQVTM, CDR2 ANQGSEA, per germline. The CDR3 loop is CSVEDGRLSTDTQYF. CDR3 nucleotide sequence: TGCAGCGTTGAAGACGGCAGACTTAGCACAGATACGCAGTATTTT.

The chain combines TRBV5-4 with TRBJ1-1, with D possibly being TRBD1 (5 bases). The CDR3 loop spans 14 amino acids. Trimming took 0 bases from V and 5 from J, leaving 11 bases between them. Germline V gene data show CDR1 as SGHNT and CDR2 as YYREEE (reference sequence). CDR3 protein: CASSLAAGGTEAFF. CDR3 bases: TGTGCCAGCAGCTTGGCTGCGGGGGGGACTGAAGCTTTCTTT.

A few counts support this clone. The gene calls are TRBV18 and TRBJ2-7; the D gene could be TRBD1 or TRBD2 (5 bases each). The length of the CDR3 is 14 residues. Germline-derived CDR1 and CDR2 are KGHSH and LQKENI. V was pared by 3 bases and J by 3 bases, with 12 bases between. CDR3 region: CASSPGAVHYEQYF. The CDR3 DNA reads TGTGCCAGCTCACCCGGGGCGGTCCACTACGAGCAGTACTTC.

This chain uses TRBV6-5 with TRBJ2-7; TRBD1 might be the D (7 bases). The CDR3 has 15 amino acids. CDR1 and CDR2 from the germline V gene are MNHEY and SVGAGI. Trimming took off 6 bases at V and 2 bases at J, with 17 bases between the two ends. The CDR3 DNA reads TGTGCCAGCAGGCGTAGCGGACAGGTGGCCTACGAGCAGTACTTC. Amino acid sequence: CASRRSGQVAYEQYF.

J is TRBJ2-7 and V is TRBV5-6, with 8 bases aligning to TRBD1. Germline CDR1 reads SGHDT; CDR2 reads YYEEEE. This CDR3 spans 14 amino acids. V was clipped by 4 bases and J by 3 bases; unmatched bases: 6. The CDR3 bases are TGTGCCAGCAGCGCAGGGGGCGCAGACTACGAGCAGTACTTC. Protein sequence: CASSAGGADYEQYF.

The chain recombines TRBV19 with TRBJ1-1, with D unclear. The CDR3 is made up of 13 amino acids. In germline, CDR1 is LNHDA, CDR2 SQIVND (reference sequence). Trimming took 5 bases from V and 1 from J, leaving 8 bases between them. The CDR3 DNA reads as TGTGCCAGTAGTCCTTCGCCGAACACTGAAGCTTTCTTT. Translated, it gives CASSPSPNTEAFF.

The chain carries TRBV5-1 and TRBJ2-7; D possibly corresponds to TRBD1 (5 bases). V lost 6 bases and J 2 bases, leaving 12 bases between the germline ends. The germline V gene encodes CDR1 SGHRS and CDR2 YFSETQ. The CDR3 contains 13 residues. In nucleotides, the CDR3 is TGCGCCAGCAATCTGCAGGGCACCTACGAGCAGTACTTC. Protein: CASNLQGTYEQYF. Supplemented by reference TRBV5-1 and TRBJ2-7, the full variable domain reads KAGVTQTPRYLIKTRGQQVTLSCSPISGHRSVSWYQQTPGQGLQFLFEYFSETQRNKGNFPGRFSGRQFSNSRSEMNVSTLELGDSALYLCASNLQGTYEQYFGPGTRLTVT.

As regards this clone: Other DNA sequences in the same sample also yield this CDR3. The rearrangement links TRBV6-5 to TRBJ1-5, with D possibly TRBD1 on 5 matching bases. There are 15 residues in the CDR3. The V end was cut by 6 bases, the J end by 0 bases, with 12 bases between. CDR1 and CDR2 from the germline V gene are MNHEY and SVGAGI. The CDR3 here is CASSPGGYSNQPQHF. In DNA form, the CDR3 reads TGTGCCAGCAGCCCCGGGGGTTATAGCAATCAGCCCCAGCATTTT.

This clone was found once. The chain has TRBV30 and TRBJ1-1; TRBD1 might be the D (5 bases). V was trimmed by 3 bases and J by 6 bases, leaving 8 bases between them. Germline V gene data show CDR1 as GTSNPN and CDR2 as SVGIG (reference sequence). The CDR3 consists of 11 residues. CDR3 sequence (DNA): TGTGCCTGGAGGGAGGGGCCTGAAGCTTTCTTT. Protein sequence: CAWREGPEAFF. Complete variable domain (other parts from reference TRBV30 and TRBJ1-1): SQTIHQWPATLVQPVGSPLSLECTVEGTSNPNLYWYRQAAGRGLQLLFYSVGIGQISSEVPQNLSASRPQDRQFILSSKKLLLSDSGFYLCAWREGPEAFFGQGTRLTVV.

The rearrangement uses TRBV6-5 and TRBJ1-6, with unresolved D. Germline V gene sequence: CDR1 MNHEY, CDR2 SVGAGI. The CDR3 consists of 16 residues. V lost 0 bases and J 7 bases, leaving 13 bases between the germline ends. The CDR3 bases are TGTGCCAGCAGTTACTCTTTCAACAGACTAAATTCACCCCTCCACTTT. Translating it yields CASSYSFNRLNSPLHF.

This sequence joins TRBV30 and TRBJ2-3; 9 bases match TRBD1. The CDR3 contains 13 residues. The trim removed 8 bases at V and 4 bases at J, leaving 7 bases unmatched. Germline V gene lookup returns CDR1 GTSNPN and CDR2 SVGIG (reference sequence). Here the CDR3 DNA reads TGTGCCAGTGGACAGGGGAGGCCAGATACGCAGTATTTT. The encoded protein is CASGQGRPDTQYF.

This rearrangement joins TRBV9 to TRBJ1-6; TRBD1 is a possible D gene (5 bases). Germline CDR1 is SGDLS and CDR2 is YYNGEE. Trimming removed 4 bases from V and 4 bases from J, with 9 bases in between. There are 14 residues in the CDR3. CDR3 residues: CASSFNRYNSPLHF. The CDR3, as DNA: TGTGCCAGCAGCTTCAACAGGTATAATTCACCCCTCCACTTT.